Sequencing of this TCR beta chain was carried out in a study of cytomegalovirus exposure and HLA in healthy donors. This clone has more than one count but fewer than ten. This PCR relied on a set of 60 Vbeta primers and 13 Jbeta primers. The table came from immunoSEQ multiplex PCR; TCRdb's copy has only in-frame clones and leaves some out. The repertoire holds about 70,000 clones, with around 86% as singletons. Germline values: CDR1 MNHNS, CDR2 SASEGT. The V gene lost 3 bases and the J gene lost 7 bases, with 25 bases spanning the gap. This CDR3 is 17 amino acids long. Sequencing input: PBMCs. The receptor comes from a woman in her twenties or thirties in good health and CMV-seronegative. The chain joins TRBV6-1 to TRBJ2-7; perhaps TRBD1 as D (6 bases). The CDR3 spells CASSEFFVGTRMEEQYF. CDR3 DNA sequence: TGTGCCAGCAGTGAGTTCTTTGTAGGGACACGGATGGAGGAGCAGTACTTC.